Here is one T cell receptor (beta chain) with its context. The assay, immunoSEQ v3.0, was run at survey level. Samples were sequenced targeting roughly 35,000-50,000 T-cell genomes each. TCRdb's table, derived via immunoSEQ multiplex PCR, lists solely in-frame clones and lacks some. The table lists 20,000 to 25,000 clones, around 87% of them singletons. The samples comprised roughly 1-11 million cryopreserved PBMC ahead of DNA extraction. The data stem from a study of long-term antiretroviral therapy in people with HIV. Whole-study context: Earliest sampling preceded the 2015 immediate-ART recommendation by about a decade.

The ends were cut back, 1 base at V and 4 bases at J, with 12 bases in the middle. This CDR3 has 15 amino acids. The chain joins TRBV23-1 to TRBJ2-3; no definite D call. TRBV23-1 has ORF status, its function being uncertain. This receptor was taken from a woman between 45 and 60 years old with HIV. Sequencing was performed on unsorted PBMCs, taken roughly 2.5 years after starting antiretroviral therapy. Here the CDR3 reads CASSQFRIRPDTQYF. As DNA, the CDR3 is TGCGCCAGCAGTCAATTCAGGATCCGGCCAGATACGCAGTATTTT.